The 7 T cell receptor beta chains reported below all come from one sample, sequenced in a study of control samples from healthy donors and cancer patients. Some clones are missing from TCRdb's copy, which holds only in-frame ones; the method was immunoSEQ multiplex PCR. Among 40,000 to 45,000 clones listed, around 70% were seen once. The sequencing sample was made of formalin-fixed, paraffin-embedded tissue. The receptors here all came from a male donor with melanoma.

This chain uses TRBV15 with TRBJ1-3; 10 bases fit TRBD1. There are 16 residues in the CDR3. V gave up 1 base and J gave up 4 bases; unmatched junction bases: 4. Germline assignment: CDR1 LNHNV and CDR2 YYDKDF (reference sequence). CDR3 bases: TGTGCCACCAGCAGAGGTGACAGGGGGCTAGGAAACACCATATATTTT. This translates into CATSRGDRGLGNTIYF.

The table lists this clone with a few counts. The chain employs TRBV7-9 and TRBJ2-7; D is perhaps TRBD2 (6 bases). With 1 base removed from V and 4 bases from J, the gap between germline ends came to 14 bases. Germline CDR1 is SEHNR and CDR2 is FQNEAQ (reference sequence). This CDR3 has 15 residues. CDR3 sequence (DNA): TGTGCCAGCAGCTTAGGGTCGGGAGCGCTATACGAGCAGTACTTC. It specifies CASSLGSGALYEQYF.

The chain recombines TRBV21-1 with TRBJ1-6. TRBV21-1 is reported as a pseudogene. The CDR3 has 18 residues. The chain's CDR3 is CASSPKQGGVSYNSPLHF. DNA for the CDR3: TGTGCCAGCAGTCCAAAACAAGGAGGGGTCTCCTATAATTCACCCCTCCACTTT.

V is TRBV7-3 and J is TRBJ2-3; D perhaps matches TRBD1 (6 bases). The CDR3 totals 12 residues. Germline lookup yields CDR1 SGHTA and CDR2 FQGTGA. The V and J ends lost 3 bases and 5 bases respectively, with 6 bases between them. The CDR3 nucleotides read TGTGCCAGCAGCTTCAGGGGAGATACGCAGTATTTT. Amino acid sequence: CASSFRGDTQYF. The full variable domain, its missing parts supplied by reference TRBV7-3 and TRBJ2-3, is GAGVSQTPSNKVTEKGKYVELRCDPISGHTALYWYRQSLGQGPEFLIYFQGTGAADDSGLPNDRFFAVRPEGSVSTLKIQRTERGDSAVYLCASSFRGDTQYFGPGTRLTVL.

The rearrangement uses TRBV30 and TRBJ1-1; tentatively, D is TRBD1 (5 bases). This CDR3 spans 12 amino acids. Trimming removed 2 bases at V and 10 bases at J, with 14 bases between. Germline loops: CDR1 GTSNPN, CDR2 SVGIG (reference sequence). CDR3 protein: CAWSPPWQGAFF. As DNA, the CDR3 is TGTGCCTGGAGTCCCCCGTGGCAGGGAGCTTTCTTT.

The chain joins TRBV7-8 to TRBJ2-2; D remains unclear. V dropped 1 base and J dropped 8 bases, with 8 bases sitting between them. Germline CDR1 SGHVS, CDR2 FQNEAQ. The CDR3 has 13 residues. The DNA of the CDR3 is TGTGCCAGCAGCTTAGGGGCATCAGGGGAGCTGTTTTTT. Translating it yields CASSLGASGELFF. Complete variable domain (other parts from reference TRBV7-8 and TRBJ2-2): GAGVSQSPRYKVAKRGQDVALRCDPISGHVSLFWYQQALGQGPEFLTYFQNEAQLDKSGLPSDRFFAERPEGSVSTLKIQRTQQEDSAVYLCASSLGASGELFFGEGSRLTVL.

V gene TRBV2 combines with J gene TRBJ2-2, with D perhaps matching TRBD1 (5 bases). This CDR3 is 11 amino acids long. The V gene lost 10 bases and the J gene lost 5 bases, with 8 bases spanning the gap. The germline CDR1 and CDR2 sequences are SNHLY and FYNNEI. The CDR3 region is CATQGTGELFF. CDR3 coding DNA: TGTGCCACCCAGGGAACCGGGGAGCTGTTTTTT.